This TCR beta chain was captured in a study of blood T cell repertoires in COVID-19. As for the study in general: Researchers got acute and convalescent COVID-19 samples from the United States, Italy and Spain. PBMCs, B-cell-depleted T cells, or T cells provided the cDNA or gDNA that made up the material.

The CDR3 is 16 amino acids. Trimming removed 0 bases at V and 0 bases at J, with 13 bases between. The germline CDR1 and CDR2 sequences are SGHNT and YYREEE (reference sequence). Assay used: immunoSEQ multiplex PCR; TCRdb lists only in-frame clones, some missing. The repertoire holds about 80,000 clones, with over 80% as singletons. The J gene is TRBJ2-7, the V gene TRBV5-4; D is ambiguous. The material sequenced was peripheral blood. This clonotype originated in a human donor in a cohort sampled during active COVID-19. The CDR3 DNA reads as TGTGCCAGCAGCTTGGACCGTAGGAGAAGCTCCTACGAGCAGTACTTC. Its translation is CASSLDRRRSSYEQYF.